This T cell receptor beta chain was captured by sequencing in a study of beta chain features in type 1 diabetes. On the study more broadly: Cells sorted and examined across all samples totaled almost 110 million. Study-level results: Type 1 diabetes patients showed a moderate but significant shortening of TCRB CDR3s in all four CD4+ subsets. Small HLA sub-analyses could not settle whether HLA shapes TCRB rearrangement. Since sequencing was performed on cDNA, cells with high TCR expression could be over-represented.

This clone was seen only a few times. The antigen is not known. Every bit of the isolated RNA underwent reverse transcription, so sequencing read expressed TCRB transcripts. Assay: immunoSEQ multiplex PCR; the TCRdb copy retains only in-frame clones and omits some. The top ten hold 0.5% to 0.55% of the sample, which has about 150,000 clones, approximately 7.9% seen once. This CDR3 spans 13 amino acids. Germline V gene sequence: CDR1 SGHTA, CDR2 FQGNSA. V dropped 2 bases and J dropped 1 base, with 5 bases sitting between them. This clonotype was obtained from a man between 18 and 29 years old with type 1 diabetes. Source material: central memory CD4+ T cells from blood. V usage is TRBV7-2 and J usage is TRBJ1-1; D unclear. The CDR3 is CASSLFQNTEAFF. The CDR3 coding sequence is TGTGCCAGCAGCTTATTTCAGAACACTGAAGCTTTCTTT.